This paragraph covers one TCR beta chain sequence. Its recognized antigen is unknown. The data originate from a study of cytomegalovirus exposure and HLA in healthy donors (dated by TCRdb to between 2016 and 2019). Broadly, across the study: In an earlier analysis of roughly 500 of the donors, approximately 260 Gb of sequence data and approximately 120 million unique TCR beta sequences from about 179 million T cells were reported. An early release covering 550 to 650 HLA-typed donors comprised 300 to 350 gigabases of sequencing data and roughly 86 million unique TCR sequences. The genetic ancestry cluster associated with self-reported Caucasian donors included about 84% of the 398 genotyped donors. The aim of the study was to test whether cataloging public T cell receptors could identify signatures of past pathogen exposure. The study used immunosequencing to profile the T cell repertoires of some 600 subjects and linked those repertoires to cytomegalovirus serostatus. Besides the first cohort of approximately 710 subjects, a separate validation cohort made up of 120 different subjects was used. To predict cytomegalovirus infection status, the study brought together high-throughput TCR immunosequencing, statistical association of individual TCRs with disease status, and machine learning. A later analysis re-analyzed previously published TCR beta repertoires from 550 to 700 donors and added high-resolution HLA genotyping to study TCR occurrence patterns. Rather than using new phenotypic data, the later analysis identified candidate immune exposures from TCR beta sequences and from how often those sequences occurred across donors. An earlier analysis of approximately 500 of the donors applied high-throughput TCR beta sequencing to assess whether each TCR beta V gene segment acted as functional or pseudogenic. Donor age, sex, ethnicity and CMV serostatus were compiled alongside the repertoire data. In a later genetic analysis, genome-wide SNP genotypes for about 55% of the 666 donors were used, and that subset was treated as a discovery cohort. All discovery cohort repertoires had been generated on a single sequencing platform. Both class I and class II loci were covered by HLA typing, at four-digit resolution. The number of typed donors differed by locus: about 629-630 for A, B, C, DRB1 and DQB1; roughly 510 for DQA1; approximately 600 for DPA1; and some 450 for DPB1. A handful of DR-DQ haplotypes were handled as single units for association and clustering because linkage in the cohort was strong. Among 350 to 400 genotyped donors of the cohort, an average of around 240,000 unique TCR beta nucleotide sequences were sequenced per donor, roughly a sixth of them non-productive.

The cohort was made up of 666 healthy bone marrow donors. All cohort members were sampled while nominally healthy, although unrecorded immune exposures were likely present. The donor tested CMV seropositive and was one of the 289 seropositive cohort members. Each donor provided a peripheral blood sample, and peripheral blood mononuclear cells were used for TCR beta sequencing. Genomic DNA extraction from the blood cell samples was performed with the Qiagen DNeasy Blood Extraction Kit. Library construction relied on the immunoSEQ multiplex PCR assay. For the multiplex PCR, a mixture combining 60 forward primers for TCR Vbeta segments and 13 reverse primers for TCR Jbeta segments was used. The CDR3 region of rearranged TCR beta genes was amplified from genomic DNA with a multiplex PCR assay. On the Illumina HiSeq System, the amplified TCR beta libraries were sequenced as 87-base-pair reads. As for the authors' bioinformatics: Across the 600 to 700 repertoires, a later analysis counted tens of millions of unique TCR beta chains, 9 million to 14 million of which were shared by at least two donors. A nearest-neighbor algorithm error-corrected the raw reads and collapsed the reads into unique sequences, merging closely related sequences to remove PCR and sequencing errors. Alignment of CDR3 sequences to IMGT reference sequences was used to assign V, D and J gene segments. For a sequence to be retained, at least a six-nucleotide match to both a V gene segment and a J gene segment was required. A rearrangement was called productive if the CDR3 had no stop codons and remained in frame with V and J, and every other rearrangement was called non-productive. CDR3 was defined by IMGT convention, running from the second conserved V-encoded cysteine to the conserved J-encoded phenylalanine. The earlier analysis of some 550 of the donors excluded any sequence lacking an unambiguous match to a single V gene segment. An earlier analysis of almost 600 of the donors classified V segments as functional when productive rearrangements were above 56.7% and as segregating when the standard deviation between donors was above 5%. A statistical classification framework was developed to diagnose cytomegalovirus status using the catalog of TCR beta chain sequences. In a later analysis, TCR nucleotide sequences were compared against IMGT/GENE-DB human TR gene sequences so that V and J genes could be assigned. In a later analysis, CDR3 sequences and most-parsimonious VDJ recombination scenarios were assigned using the TCRdist pipeline. A later analysis defined each TCR beta chain by its CDR3 amino acid sequence plus V-gene family, and excluded reads lacking a unique V-gene family. As a way to deal with suspected cross-contamination and a sequencing artifact, a later analysis dropped 450 to 700 nucleotide sequences that were highly shared and had low generation probability. For each public chain, a later analysis derived a clonal expansion index from normalized ranks of inferred template counts within each repertoire. Generation probabilities in a later analysis came from a VDJ recombination model fitted to out-of-frame rearrangements, and those results were checked against IGoR. In a later analysis, hypergeometric tests were used to score TCR-TCR, TCR-HLA and TCR-CMV co-occurrence, with a repertoire-size bias correction applied to TCR pairs. In a later analysis, false discovery rates were estimated by permuting HLA or CMV assignments 20 times. In a later analysis, co-occurring TCRs were grouped using DBSCAN, and TCRdist sequence similarity was added for clustering within HLA-allele-positive subsets. For co-occurrence clustering, repertoires with fewer than 30,000 or more than 120,000 public chains were excluded, along with five or six repertoires with anomalous nucleotide sharing. TCRdb carries this immuneACCESS record with in-frame sequences only. Its versions omit some clonotypes, under half of them owing to an unresolved V gene in the studies checked, with the rest unexplained. The DNA was the basis for D and trimming; V, J and clone size are from that table. This sample's table lists approximately 70,000 clones. Approximately 3.6% of the sample lies in the top ten.

The paper's findings and limits, for the study overall: A further reported finding was that TCR beta sequences accurately predicted the HLA-A and HLA-B alleles for most subjects in the first cohort. The only immune exposure information available for the cohort was CMV serostatus. Because counts were too low, about 18 rarely observed V segments, including chromosome 9 orphons, were left out of the earlier analysis of approximately 500 of the donors. A later analysis found that HLA-associated TCR beta chains were more clonally expanded and had lower generation probabilities than equally common non-associated chains. Across donors, most TCR sequences were observed very rarely, whereas some public TCRs were present in many individuals. A few of the identified cytomegalovirus-associated TCR beta chains were confirmed in vitro to be specific for cytomegalovirus antigens. Linkage disequilibrium might explain the correlated functional status among segregating V segments, but an unknown experimental factor could not be ruled out. Several of the top co-occurrence clusters appeared to be linked to parvovirus B19, influenza, CMV and Epstein-Barr virus, according to a later analysis. According to the authors, the approach could potentially be generalized to other disease states and immunological phenotypes. In a later analysis, most CMV-associated TCR beta chains were found to appear HLA-restricted, with HLA associations seemingly driven largely by CMV exposure. Sequencing depth was assumed to be roughly uniform across donors in the presence/absence analyses, though that assumption may not hold. HLA typing was unavailable for some donors at each locus, so association tests used only the typed subset. The classifier was reported to diagnose cytomegalovirus status with high specificity and sensitivity in both the original cohort and the validation cohort. Compared with the roughly 700-donor mean, donors in an Asian-associated ancestry cluster had fewer N-insertions in productive TCRs, according to a later genetic analysis. A group of highly shared sequence variants was considered likely to be a technical artifact of the sequencing pipeline. A later genetic analysis associated a missense DCLRE1C variant with V-gene and J-gene trimming of TCR beta chains, and an independent cohort replicated the association. The study gave a list of around 170 TCR beta chains associated with cytomegalovirus. The 87-base-pair reads could not distinguish some IMGT-functional V segments, including TRBV6-2 and TRBV6-3, so those segments were excluded. In a later analysis, TCR association rates were found to vary across HLA loci, with the most associated TCRs seen for DRB1 alleles and the fewest for HLA-C alleles. Only TCR beta chains were sequenced in this cohort, and the absence of alpha or paired-chain data limited detectable features. Strong co-occurrence of HLA alleles, especially DR and DQ, made assigning TCR associations to individual alleles difficult. An earlier analysis of approximately 570 of the donors showed that most TCR beta V segments appeared in productive rearrangements either about 90% or about 30% of the time, which broadly matched IMGT annotations. At a false discovery rate of 0.05, a later analysis linked 16,951 TCR beta sequences to specific HLA alleles.

The junction shows trimming of 1 base on V and 9 bases on J, plus 10 bases between the germline ends. From a lookup of the germline V gene, CDR1 and CDR2 are SGHTA and FQGNSA. Reading from cysteine to phenylalanine, the CDR3 counts 14 amino acids. Only the CDR3 portion is preserved as DNA: 42 bases, with reading frame beginning at the first base. The chain uses TRBV7-2 and TRBJ1-6, with no confidently assigned D gene. This receptor was obtained from a female donor in good health and CMV-seropositive. The sequenced sample was PBMCs. The sequence in DNA is TGTGCCAGCAGCTTAGAACAGAGCAGTTCACCCCTCCACTTT. Translated, it reads CASSLEQSSSPLHF.